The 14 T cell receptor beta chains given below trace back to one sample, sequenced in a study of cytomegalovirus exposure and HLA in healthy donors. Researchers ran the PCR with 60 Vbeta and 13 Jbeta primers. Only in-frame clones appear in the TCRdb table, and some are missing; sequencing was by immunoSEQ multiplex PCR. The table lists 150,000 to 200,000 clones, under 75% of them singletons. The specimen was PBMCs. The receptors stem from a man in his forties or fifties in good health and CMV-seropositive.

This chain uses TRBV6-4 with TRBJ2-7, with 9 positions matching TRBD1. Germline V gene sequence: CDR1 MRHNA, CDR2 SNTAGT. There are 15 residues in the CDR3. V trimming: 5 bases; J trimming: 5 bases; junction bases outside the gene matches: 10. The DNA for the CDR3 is TGTGCCAGCAGTCTTACCGGGACAGGGATCGACGAGCAGTACTTC. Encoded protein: CASSLTGTGIDEQYF.

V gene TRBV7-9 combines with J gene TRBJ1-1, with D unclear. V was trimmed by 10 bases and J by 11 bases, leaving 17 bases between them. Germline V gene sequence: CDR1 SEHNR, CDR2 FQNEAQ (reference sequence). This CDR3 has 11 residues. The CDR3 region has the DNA TGTGCCACCACGCTGGCCTTGTGGGCTTTCTTT. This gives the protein CATTLALWAFF.

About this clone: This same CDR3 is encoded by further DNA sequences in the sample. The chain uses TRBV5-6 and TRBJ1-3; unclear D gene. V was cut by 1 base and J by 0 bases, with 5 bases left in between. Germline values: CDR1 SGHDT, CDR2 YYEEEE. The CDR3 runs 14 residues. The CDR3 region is CASSLWHSGNTIYF. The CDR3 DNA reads TGTGCCAGCAGCTTGTGGCACTCTGGAAACACCATATATTTT.

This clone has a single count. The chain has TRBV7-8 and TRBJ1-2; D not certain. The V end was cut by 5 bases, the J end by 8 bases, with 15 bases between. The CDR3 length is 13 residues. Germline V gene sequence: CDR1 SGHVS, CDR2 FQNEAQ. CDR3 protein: CASSLSGPEGYTF. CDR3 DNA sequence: TGTGCCAGCAGCCTTTCTGGGCCGGAAGGCTACACCTTC.

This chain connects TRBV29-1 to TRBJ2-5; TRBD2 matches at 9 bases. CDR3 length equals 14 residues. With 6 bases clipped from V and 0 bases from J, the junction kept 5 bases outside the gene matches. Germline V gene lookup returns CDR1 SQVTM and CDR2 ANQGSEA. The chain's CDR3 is CSVRLAAYQETQYF. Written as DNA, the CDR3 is TGCAGCGTAAGACTAGCGGCCTACCAAGAGACCCAGTACTTC.

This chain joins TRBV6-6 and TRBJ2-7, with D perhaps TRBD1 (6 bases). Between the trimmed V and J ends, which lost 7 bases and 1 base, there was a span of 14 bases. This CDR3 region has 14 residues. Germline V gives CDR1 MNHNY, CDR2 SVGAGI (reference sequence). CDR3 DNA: TGTGCCAGCACTAGGACAGTTTCGTCCTACGAGCAGTACTTC. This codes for CASTRTVSSYEQYF.

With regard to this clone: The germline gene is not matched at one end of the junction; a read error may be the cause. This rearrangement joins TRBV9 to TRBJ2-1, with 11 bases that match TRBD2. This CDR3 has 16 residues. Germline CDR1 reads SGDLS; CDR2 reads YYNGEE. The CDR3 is CASSTSGGLPYNGQFF. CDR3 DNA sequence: TGTGCCAGCAGCACTAGCGGGGGCCTTCCCTACAATGGGCAGTTCTTC.

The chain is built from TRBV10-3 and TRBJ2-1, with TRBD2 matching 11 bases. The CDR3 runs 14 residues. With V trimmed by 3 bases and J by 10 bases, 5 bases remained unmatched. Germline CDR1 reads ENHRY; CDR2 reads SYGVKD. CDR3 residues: CAISDGLAGGEQFF. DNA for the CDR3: TGTGCCATCAGTGATGGACTAGCGGGTGGCGAGCAGTTCTTC.

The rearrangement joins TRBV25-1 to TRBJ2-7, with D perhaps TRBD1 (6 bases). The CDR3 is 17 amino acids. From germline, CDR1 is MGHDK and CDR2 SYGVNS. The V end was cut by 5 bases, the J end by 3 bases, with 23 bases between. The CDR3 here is CASSSDGGPRTFYEQYF. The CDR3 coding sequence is TGTGCCAGCAGTTCCGATGGGGGCCCCCGTACTTTCTACGAGCAGTACTTC.

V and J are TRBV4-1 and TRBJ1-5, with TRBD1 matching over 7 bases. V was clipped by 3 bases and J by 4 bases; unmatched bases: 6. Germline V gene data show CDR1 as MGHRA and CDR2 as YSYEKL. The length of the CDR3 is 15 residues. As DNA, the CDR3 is TGCGCCAGCAGCCATCACCTGACAGGGAATCAGCCCCAGCATTTT. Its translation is CASSHHLTGNQPQHF.

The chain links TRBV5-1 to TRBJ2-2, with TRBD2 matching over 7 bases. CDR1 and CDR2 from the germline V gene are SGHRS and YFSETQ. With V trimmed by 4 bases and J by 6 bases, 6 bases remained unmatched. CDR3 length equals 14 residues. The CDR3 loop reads CASSIWTSSGELFF. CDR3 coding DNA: TGCGCCAGCAGCATTTGGACTAGTTCCGGGGAGCTGTTTTTT.

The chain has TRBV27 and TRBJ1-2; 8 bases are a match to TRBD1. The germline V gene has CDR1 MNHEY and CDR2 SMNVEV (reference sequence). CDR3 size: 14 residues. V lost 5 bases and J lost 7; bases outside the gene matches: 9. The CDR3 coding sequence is TGTGCCAGCAGTCCTTGGCAGGGGGCGCGTGGCTACACCTTC. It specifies CASSPWQGARGYTF.

The CDR3 here is CASSVPETGGDTGELFF. The CDR3 bases are TGTGCCAGCAGCGTCCCAGAGACAGGGGGGGACACCGGGGAGCTGTTTTTT. This chain joins TRBV9 and TRBJ2-2, with 9 bases identical to TRBD1. V gave up 2 bases and J gave up 3 bases; unmatched junction bases: 8. The CDR3 sequence is 17 residues long. From germline, CDR1 is SGDLS and CDR2 YYNGEE.

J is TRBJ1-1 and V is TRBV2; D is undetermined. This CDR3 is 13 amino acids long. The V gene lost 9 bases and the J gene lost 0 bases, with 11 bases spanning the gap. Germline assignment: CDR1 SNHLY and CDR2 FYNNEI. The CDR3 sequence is CASCGPLNTEAFF. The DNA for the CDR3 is TGTGCCAGTTGCGGGCCTTTGAACACTGAAGCTTTCTTT. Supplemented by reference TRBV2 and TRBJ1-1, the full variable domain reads EPEVTQTPSHQVTQMGQEVILRCVPISNHLYFYWYRQILGQKVEFLVSFYNNEISEKSEIFDDQFSVERPDGSNFTLKIRSTKLEDSAMYFCASCGPLNTEAFFGQGTRLTVV.